These T cell receptor beta chains were read from a single sample in a study of blood T cell repertoires in COVID-19. Here immunoSEQ multiplex PCR was the method, and the copy in TCRdb shows in-frame clones only, minus some. The sample comprises 100,000 or so clones, about 89% of which are singletons, and over 3.5% rests with the top ten. Sequenced: peripheral blood. The receptors come from a woman between 50 and 59 years old in a cohort sampled during active COVID-19. The CDR3 runs from the conserved cysteine through the conserved F or W. D genes are given only for firm matches. Expanded clones get a size class; other rows say once, few or many, or leave the size out.

>TRBV12-3/TRBV12-4|TRBJ2-7|TRBD2|.
TGTGCCAGCTCCGGGACTAGCGGGAGCGAGCAGTACTTC
CASSGTSGSEQYF
>TRBV5-1|TRBJ2-1|TRBD2|.
TGCGCCAGCAGCTTGGCCCCTAGCGGGGGGGCAAATGAGCAGTTCTTC
CASSLAPSGGANEQFF
>TRBV6-6|TRBJ1-2|.|once
TGTGCCAGCAGTTACTCGCGGGGATGGAACTATGGCTACACCTTC
CASSYSRGWNYGYTF
>TRBV7-9|TRBJ2-3|.|.
TGTGCCAGCTGCCCGACTAGACGCACAGATACGCAGTATTTT
CASCPTRRTDTQYF
>TRBV5-1|TRBJ2-7|.|.
TGCGCCAGCAGCTCAACCACAGGGCTCGAGCAGTACTTC
CASSSTTGLEQYF
>TRBV4-1|TRBJ2-7|TRBD2|.
TGCGCCAGCAGCCCACTAGCGGGAGGGCCTTACGAGCAGTACTTC
CASSPLAGGPYEQYF
>TRBV7-9|TRBJ1-3|.|.
TGTGCCAGCAGCCCTCGGGTGGCAGGGCGAAACACCATATATTTT
CASSPRVAGRNTIYF
>TRBV4-1|TRBJ2-1|TRBD2|.
TGCGCCAGCAGCCCTTCCGGGACTAGCGGGGGGGCTTACAATGAGCAGTTCTTC
CASSPSGTSGGAYNEQFF
>TRBV5-1|TRBJ2-5|TRBD2|few
TGCGCCAGCAGCACCCCTCGGGGTGTAGGGACTAGCGGAATCCAAGAGACCCAGTACTTC
CASSTPRGVGTSGIQETQYF
>TRBV6-2/TRBV6-3|TRBJ1-2|TRBD1|.
TGTGCCAGCAGTTCAGGACAGGGCCTTAACTATGGCTACACCTTC
CASSSGQGLNYGYTF
>TRBV30|TRBJ2-5|.|.
TGTGCCTGGGCGCGCGGGTTACAAGAGACCCAGTACTTC
CAWARGLQETQYF
>TRBV5-1|TRBJ2-5|.|.
TGCGCCAGCAGCTTGTTACAGGGAGAGACCCAGTACTTC
CASSLLQGETQYF
>TRBV11-3|TRBJ2-1|TRBD2|.
TGTGCCAGCAGCCGTGGGGCGGGAGGGCGTAGATACAATGAGCAGTTCTTC
CASSRGAGGRRYNEQFF
>TRBV3-1/TRBV3-2|TRBJ1-1|.|.
TGTGCCAGCAGGCGAGACTCGGGCACTGAAGCTTTCTTT
CASRRDSGTEAFF
>TRBV10-3|TRBJ2-7|TRBD2|few
TGTGCCGCGCGGGGGGGCTCAGGGTACGAGCAGTACTTC
CAARGGSGYEQYF
>TRBV2|TRBJ2-4|TRBD1|.
TGTGCCAGCAGTGAGGGACAGGGGGCTGTAATTCAGTACTTC
CASSEGQGAVIQYF
>TRBV5-1|TRBJ1-4|.|once
TGCGCCAGCAGCTTAGGCAGGGGAAGTGAAAAACTGTTTTTT
CASSLGRGSEKLFF
>TRBV6-6|TRBJ1-3|.|.
TGTGCCAGCCGCCGGAGGACAGCCTCTGGAAACACCATATATTTT
CASRRRTASGNTIYF
>TRBV7-2|TRBJ2-1|.|.
TGTGCCAGCAGCAACATGGGGCGAGGAACACATGAGCAGTTCTTC
CASSNMGRGTHEQFF
>TRBV4-1|TRBJ2-7|.|.
TGCGCCAGCAGCCAAGCGAAGCAGGGGAGTTCCTACGAGCAGTACTTC
CASSQAKQGSSYEQYF
>TRBV5-1|TRBJ2-6|.|few
TGCGCCAGCAGCTTGGGTGGACTGCTCTCTGGGGCCAACGTCCTGACTTTC
CASSLGGLLSGANVLTF
>TRBV4-1|TRBJ1-5|.|.
TGCGCCAGCAGCAGTCTTCCGCAACAGGGCAATCAGCCCCAGCATTTT
CASSSLPQQGNQPQHF
>TRBV28|TRBJ2-7|TRBD2|.
TGTGCCAGCAGTCTACCCCGGGACTACACCTACGAGCAGTACTTC
CASSLPRDYTYEQYF
>TRBV3-1/TRBV3-2|TRBJ1-3|TRBD1|.
TGTGCCAGCAGCTTCCGACAGGGGAAGGGAAACACCATATATTTT
CASSFRQGKGNTIYF
>TRBV19|TRBJ2-3|TRBD2|.
TGTGCCAGCCGACCTAGCGGGGGGGCCTGGGATACGCAGTATTTT
CASRPSGGAWDTQYF
>TRBV7-9|TRBJ1-6|.|medium-sized
TGTGCCAGCAGCTCCTCGGAGGAGGGGCTATTCGGGCATTCACCCCTCCACTTT
CASSSSEEGLFGHSPLHF
>TRBV2|TRBJ2-7|TRBD1|.
TGTGCCAGCAGGCCGGGACAGGGACGTTGGGAGCAGTACTTC
CASRPGQGRWEQYF
>TRBV7-7|TRBJ2-5|.|.
TGTGCTAGCAGCCCCAAAGCGGGGTGGGGGGCTGGAGAGACCCAGTACTTC
CASSPKAGWGAGETQYF
>TRBV10-1|TRBJ1-1|.|once
TGCGCCAGCAGTGAGAATTCGGCCAGCGTGAACACTGAAGCTTTCTTT
CASSENSASVNTEAFF
>TRBV6-5|TRBJ2-2|TRBD2|once
TGTGCCAGCCGAATAGCGGGAGGTTCCGGGGAGCTGTTTTTT
CASRIAGGSGELFF
>TRBV7-6|TRBJ1-4|TRBD1|.
TGTGCCAGCAGCTTATCCGACAGGGCGGCTAATGAAAAACTGTTTTTT
CASSLSDRAANEKLFF
>TRBV3-1/TRBV3-2|TRBJ2-1|TRBD2|.
TGTGCCAGCAGCCAAGGGGAGGGGAGGGGAAGATTAGGCGAGCAGTTCTTC
CASSQGEGRGRLGEQFF
>TRBV7-8|TRBJ2-3|TRBD2|.
TGTGCCAGCAGCTTAGCCGGACTAGCAGCCACAGATACGCAGTATTTT
CASSLAGLAATDTQYF
>TRBV29-1|TRBJ1-2|.|.
TGCAGCGTCGACCCCCGAGGTGGCTACACCTTC
CSVDPRGGYTF
>TRBV10-3|TRBJ1-1|.|.
TGTGCCATCAGTGCGGGTCTCAACACTGAAGCTTTCTTT
CAISAGLNTEAFF
>TRBV5-1|TRBJ1-4|TRBD1|.
TGCGCCAGCAGCCCTCCGGGCAGGGGGCAAGAAAAACTGTTTTTT
CASSPPGRGQEKLFF
>TRBV5-1|TRBJ1-1|.|.
TGCGCCAGCAGCAAAATGGAGGCGAACACTGAAGCTTTCTTT
CASSKMEANTEAFF
>TRBV27|TRBJ1-6|TRBD1|.
TGTGCCAGCAGTTTGAATCTACAGGGGGCCAGGTATTCACCCCTCCACTTT
CASSLNLQGARYSPLHF